One sample yielded the 16 T cell receptor beta chains listed below, sequenced in a study of response to subunit inactivated influenza vaccine. TCRdb recomputed calls from the RT-PCR reads with MiXCR, one row per CDR3 protein. The sample lists 650,000 to 800,000 distinct CDR3 sequences, approximately 13% occurring once. The sequencing used PBMCs from blood, collected roughly 15 days before vaccination. These receptor sequences come from a man aged 50 or older who received an inactivated influenza vaccine.

This clonotype appeared a few times. The V call is TRBV20-1, the J call TRBJ1-1; no reliable D call. CDR1 is DFQATT and CDR2 is SNEGSKA in the germline V gene (reference sequence). This CDR3 region has 11 residues. V lost 3 bases, J lost 11 bases, and 13 bases lay in between. The CDR3 DNA is TGCAGTGCTAGGCCCACGGACTGGGCTTTCTTT. Amino acid sequence: CSARPTDWAFF.

This clonotype showed up just a few times. The V gene is TRBV3-1, the J gene TRBJ2-2, with 10 bases aligning to TRBD2. CDR1 LGHDT and CDR2 YNNKEL come from the germline V gene (reference sequence). The CDR3 loop spans 15 amino acids. With V trimmed by 3 bases and J by 7 bases, 5 bases remained unmatched. This CDR3 reads CASSQGTSVGGELFF. The CDR3 DNA follows: TGTGCCAGCAGCCAGGGGACTAGCGTAGGCGGGGAGCTGTTTTTT.

CDR3 DNA sequence: TGTGCCAGCAGATCTGCAGTGGGCGCAAACTATGGCTACACCTTC. As protein: CASRSAVGANYGYTF. The chain uses TRBV6-2 or TRBV6-3 and TRBJ1-2; D is ambiguous. V lost 6 bases and J lost 2, with 16 bases in between. Germline V CDR1 and CDR2: MNHEY, SVGEGT. The CDR3 extends over 15 amino acids.

As regards this clonotype: At one boundary the junction diverges from the germline segment, which might be a read error. The genes are TRBV25-1 and TRBJ2-5; 7 bases line up with TRBD2. The CDR3 loop spans 14 amino acids. The germline V gene encodes CDR1 MGHDK and CDR2 SYGVNS. CDR3 protein: CASTINGLEETKYF. CDR3 sequence (DNA): TGTGCCAGCACTATAAATGGACTAGAAGAGACCAAGTACTTC.

Only a few counts were recorded for this clonotype. The CDR3 protein is CASSIGGKGQPQHF. For the CDR3, the DNA is TGTGCCAGTAGTATCGGGGGAAAAGGTCAGCCCCAGCATTTT. The chain combines TRBV19 with TRBJ1-5, with a tentative D call TRBD1 (5 bases). Trimming left V 3 bases short and J 6 bases short, with 12 bases between. This CDR3 is built from 14 residues. CDR1 is LNHDA, CDR2 SQIVND, per germline (reference sequence).

This clonotype has more than one count but fewer than ten. The chain has TRBV7-2 and TRBJ2-2; maybe TRBD1 (6 bases). The germline gives CDR1 SGHTA, CDR2 FQGNSA. Trimming left V 2 bases short and J 5 bases short, with 15 bases between. CDR3 length: 16 amino acids. The CDR3 spells CASSLRYRTGTGELFF. CDR3 nucleotide sequence: TGTGCCAGCAGCTTACGATACCGAACAGGGACCGGGGAGCTGTTTTTT. The complete variable domain, with remaining parts taken from reference TRBV7-2 and TRBJ2-2, reads GAGVSQSPSNKVTEKGKDVELRCDPISGHTALYWYRQSLGQGLEFLIYFQGNSAPDKSGLPSDRFSAERTGGSVSTLTIQRTQQEDSAVYLCASSLRYRTGTGELFFGEGSRLTVL.

In its sample, this clonotype was seen a few times. Written as DNA, the CDR3 is TGTGCCAGCAGCTCCCTTTACCCCGGACAGGGGCCAGATACGCAGTATTTT. Encoded protein: CASSSLYPGQGPDTQYF. The rearrangement links TRBV7-9 to TRBJ2-3; 9 bases line up with TRBD1. Losses at the gene ends were 4 bases for V and 4 bases for J; bases not matched to a gene: 12. The germline V gene has CDR1 SEHNR and CDR2 FQNEAQ (reference sequence). This CDR3 has 17 amino acids.

The rearrangement joins TRBV5-1 to TRBJ2-3, with no clear D. This CDR3 region has 16 residues. Germline V gene data show CDR1 as SGHRS and CDR2 as YFSETQ. Trimming took off 3 bases at V and 1 base at J, with 15 bases between the two ends. The CDR3 loop is CASSSTLLRGTDTQYF. The DNA for the CDR3 is TGCGCCAGCAGCTCGACTTTGCTGCGTGGCACAGATACGCAGTATTTT.

V is TRBV7-6 and J is TRBJ1-6; D remains ambiguous. Looked up from germline, CDR1 is SGHVS and CDR2 is FNYEAQ. CDR3 length: 13 amino acids. Trimming left V 4 bases short and J 7 bases short, with 8 bases between. The CDR3 loop reads CASSWGGNSPLHF. The DNA for the CDR3 is TGTGCCAGCAGCTGGGGAGGAAATTCACCCCTCCACTTT.

There are a few counts of this clonotype. This chain links TRBV7-2 with TRBJ2-7; TRBD2 matches 9 bases. Germline CDR1 and CDR2: SGHTA and FQGNSA. J gave up 6 bases and V 2 bases, and 8 bases lay outside the gene matches. CDR3 length: 15 residues. The CDR3 spells CASSLSSRGGVEQYF. The CDR3 coding sequence is TGTGCCAGCAGCTTATCCTCGCGGGGGGGCGTCGAGCAGTACTTC.

This clonotype came up a few times. The V call is TRBV20-1, the J call TRBJ2-7; 10 bases map to TRBD2. J gave up 4 bases and V 5 bases, and 8 bases lay outside the gene matches. The CDR3 runs to 14 residues. Germline CDR1 and CDR2: DFQATT and SNEGSKA (reference sequence). CDR3 coding DNA: TGCAGTGCTGGGGGAACTAGCGGGGATTACGAGCAGTACTTC. It is translated as CSAGGTSGDYEQYF.

V is TRBV12-3 or TRBV12-4 and J is TRBJ2-7, with D perhaps TRBD2 (5 bases). The CDR3 covers 15 residues. V was cut by 6 bases and J by 5 bases, with 20 bases left in between. The CDR3 region has the DNA TGTGCCAGCAGCGCCGGGGATTTCACGTCCAACGAGCAGTACTTC. This translates into CASSAGDFTSNEQYF.

This clonotype was detected only a few times. The CDR3 DNA reads as TGTGCCAGCAGTTTGGCGCGGGGGGGTCCAGATACGCAGTATTTT. It is translated as CASSLARGGPDTQYF. The chain uses TRBV12-3 or TRBV12-4 and TRBJ2-3; TRBD2 aligns across 9 bases. The junction had 5 bases not matched to a gene; V was cut back by 3 bases and J by 4 bases. The CDR3 sequence is 15 residues long.

CDR3 sequence (DNA): TGTGCCAGCAGCCAAGTTTCAGGGGCCTCCGGGGAGCTGTTTTTT. This encodes CASSQVSGASGELFF. The rearrangement links TRBV4-2 to TRBJ2-2; tentative D call: TRBD1 (6 bases). Trimming removed 1 base from V and 6 bases from J, with 12 bases in between. The CDR3 is made up of 15 amino acids. The germline CDR1 and CDR2 sequences are LGHNA and YNFKEQ.

This rearrangement joins TRBV7-2 to TRBJ2-7; 13 nucleotides match TRBD2. CDR1 and CDR2 (germline): SGHTA, FQGNSA. This CDR3 has 15 amino acids. V lost 6 bases, J lost 3 bases, and 5 bases stayed unmatched. The CDR3 protein is CASRLGLAGDYEQYF. DNA for the CDR3: TGTGCCAGCAGGCTAGGACTAGCGGGGGACTACGAGCAGTACTTC.

This chain uses TRBV20-1 with TRBJ2-1; TRBD1 is a possible D gene (5 bases). The germline V gene has CDR1 DFQATT and CDR2 SNEGSKA (reference sequence). V shed 0 bases and J shed 6 bases, with 12 bases lying between them. This CDR3 comprises 14 residues. As DNA, the CDR3 is TGCAGTGCTAGAGATCCGGCAGGGATCAATGAGCAGTTCTTC. The encoded protein is CSARDPAGINEQFF.